The 7 T cell receptor beta chains below were found in one sample sequenced in a study of CD8 T cells in ankylosing spondylitis. From the 5' RACE reads, TCRdb called clonotypes with MiXCR, one entry per CDR3 protein. The sample lists 340,000 or so distinct CDR3 sequences; roughly 14% were seen once. The material sequenced was blood, either unsorted or a sorted T cell fraction (not recorded which). The source is a male donor with ankylosing spondylitis or in good health (not recorded which).

The V call is TRBV12-3 or TRBV12-4, the J call TRBJ1-5, with D tentatively TRBD1 (5 bases). The CDR3 length is 14 residues. Trimming pared 7 bases from V and 7 bases from J, leaving 17 bases between. The CDR3 region is CASKRAGGGQPQHF. As DNA, the CDR3 is TGTGCCAGCAAAAGGGCCGGGGGTGGACAGCCCCAGCATTTT.

This clonotype appeared a few times. The chain couples TRBV7-6 to TRBJ2-7, with TRBD1 matching 7 bases. After removal of 0 bases from V and 2 bases from J, the junction contained 7 bases not matched to a gene. CDR1 and CDR2 (germline): SGHVS, FNYEAQ. The CDR3 is 16 amino acids. CDR3 DNA sequence: TGTGCCAGCAGCTTAGCTGAGGGACAGCCCCCCTACGAGCAGTACTTC. It is translated as CASSLAEGQPPYEQYF.

There are a few counts of this clonotype. The chain employs TRBV12-3 or TRBV12-4 and TRBJ2-1, with D unclear. V shed 2 bases and J shed 3 bases, with 8 bases lying between them. The CDR3 runs to 14 residues. The CDR3: CASSLRAVYNEQFF. The CDR3 nucleotides are TGTGCCAGCAGTTTACGGGCGGTCTACAATGAGCAGTTCTTC.

This clonotype was observed a few times. The chain combines TRBV7-2 with TRBJ2-7; 8 nucleotides match TRBD2. The CDR3 has 17 residues. With 2 bases clipped from V and 1 base from J, the junction kept 10 bases outside the gene matches. Looked up from germline, CDR1 is SGHTA and CDR2 is FQGNSA. The CDR3 coding sequence is TGTGCCAGCAGCTTATACCCGGGACTAGGGGTGTCCTACGAGCAGTACTTC. Translated: CASSLYPGLGVSYEQYF.

This clonotype was found once. The genes are TRBV12-3 or TRBV12-4 and TRBJ2-7; 7 bases fit TRBD2. This CDR3 has 15 residues. Trimming removed 6 bases from V and 3 bases from J; junction bases left unmatched: 11. The DNA for the CDR3 is TGTGCCAGCAGGCACCGGGACTACGAGGGCTACGAGCAGTACTTC. This translates into CASRHRDYEGYEQYF.

J is TRBJ1-4 and V is TRBV6-1; D possibly corresponds to TRBD1 (6 bases). The ends were cut back, 3 bases at V and 10 bases at J, with 15 bases in the middle. CDR3 size: 14 residues. Per germline, CDR1 MNHNS and CDR2 SASEGT. The CDR3 reads CASSEGADLRKLFF. CDR3 DNA sequence: TGTGCCAGCAGTGAGGGGGCTGATTTGCGAAAACTGTTTTTT.

The genes are TRBV30 and TRBJ1-1; D remains unclear. Germline V gene sequence: CDR1 GTSNPN, CDR2 SVGIG (reference sequence). Between the trimmed V and J ends, which lost 4 bases and 0 bases, there was a span of 6 bases. The CDR3 covers 12 residues. The CDR3 DNA sequence: TGTGCCTGGAACAGCTTGAACACTGAAGCTTTCTTT. It specifies CAWNSLNTEAFF.